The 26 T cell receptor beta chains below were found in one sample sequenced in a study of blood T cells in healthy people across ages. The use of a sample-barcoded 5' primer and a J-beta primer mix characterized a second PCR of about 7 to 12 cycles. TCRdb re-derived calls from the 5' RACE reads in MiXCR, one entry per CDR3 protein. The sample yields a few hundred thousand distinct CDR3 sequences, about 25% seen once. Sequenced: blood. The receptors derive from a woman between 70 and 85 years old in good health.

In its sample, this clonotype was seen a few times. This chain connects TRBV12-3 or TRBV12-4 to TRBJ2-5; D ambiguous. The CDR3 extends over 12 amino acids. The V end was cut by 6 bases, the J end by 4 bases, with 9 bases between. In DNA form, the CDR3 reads TGTGCCAGCAGGACACCTGGAGAGACCCAGTACTTC. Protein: CASRTPGETQYF.

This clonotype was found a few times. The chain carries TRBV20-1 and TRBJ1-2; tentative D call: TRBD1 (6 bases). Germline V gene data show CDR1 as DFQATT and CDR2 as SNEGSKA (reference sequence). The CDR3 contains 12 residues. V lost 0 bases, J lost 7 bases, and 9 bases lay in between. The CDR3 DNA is TGCAGTGCTAGAGAGGGGGCTTCTGGCTACACCTTC. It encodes CSAREGASGYTF.

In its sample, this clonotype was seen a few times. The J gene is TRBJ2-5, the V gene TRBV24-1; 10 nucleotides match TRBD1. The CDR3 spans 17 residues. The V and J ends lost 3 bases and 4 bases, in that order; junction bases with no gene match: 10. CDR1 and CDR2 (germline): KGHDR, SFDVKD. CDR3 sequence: CATSDPSGTGARETQYF. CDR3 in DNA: TGTGCCACCAGTGATCCATCCGGGACAGGGGCCCGAGAGACCCAGTACTTC.

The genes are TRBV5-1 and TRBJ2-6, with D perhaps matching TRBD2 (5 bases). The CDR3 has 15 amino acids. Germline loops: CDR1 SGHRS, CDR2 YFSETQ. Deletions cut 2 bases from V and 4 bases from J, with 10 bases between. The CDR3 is CASSFSGYGANVLTF. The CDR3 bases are TGCGCCAGCAGCTTTTCGGGGTACGGGGCCAACGTCCTGACTTTC. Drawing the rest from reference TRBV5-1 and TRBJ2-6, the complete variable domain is KAGVTQTPRYLIKTRGQQVTLSCSPISGHRSVSWYQQTPGQGLQFLFEYFSETQRNKGNFPGRFSGRQFSNSRSEMNVSTLELGDSALYLCASSFSGYGANVLTFGAGSRLTVL.

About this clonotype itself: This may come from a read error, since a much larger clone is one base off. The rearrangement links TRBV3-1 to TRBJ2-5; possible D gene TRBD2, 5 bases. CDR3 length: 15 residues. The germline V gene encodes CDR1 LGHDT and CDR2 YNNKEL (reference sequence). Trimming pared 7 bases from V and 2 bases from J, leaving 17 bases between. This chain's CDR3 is CASNLSSLVQETQYF. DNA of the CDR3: TGTGCCAGCAACCTTTCCTCACTAGTACAAGAGACCCAGTACTTC.

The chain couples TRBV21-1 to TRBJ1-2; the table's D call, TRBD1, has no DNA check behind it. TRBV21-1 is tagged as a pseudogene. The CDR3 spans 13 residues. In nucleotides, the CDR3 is TGTGCCACCCCAGACAGGGGGGGGAATGGCTACACCTTC. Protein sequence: CATPDRGGNGYTF.

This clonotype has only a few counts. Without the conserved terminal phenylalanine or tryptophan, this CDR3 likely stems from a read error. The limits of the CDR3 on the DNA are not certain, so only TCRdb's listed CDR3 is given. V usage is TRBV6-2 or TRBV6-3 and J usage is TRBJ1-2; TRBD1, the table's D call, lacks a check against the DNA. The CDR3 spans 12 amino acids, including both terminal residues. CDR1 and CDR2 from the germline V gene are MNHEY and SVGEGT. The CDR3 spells CASSYQTGSRSL.

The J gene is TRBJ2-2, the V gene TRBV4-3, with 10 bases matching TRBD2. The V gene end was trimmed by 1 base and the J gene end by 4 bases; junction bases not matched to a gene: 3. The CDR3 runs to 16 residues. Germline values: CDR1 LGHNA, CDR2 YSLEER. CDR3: CASSQASGGGTGELFF. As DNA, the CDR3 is TGCGCCAGCAGCCAAGCTAGCGGGGGAGGCACCGGGGAGCTGTTTTTT.

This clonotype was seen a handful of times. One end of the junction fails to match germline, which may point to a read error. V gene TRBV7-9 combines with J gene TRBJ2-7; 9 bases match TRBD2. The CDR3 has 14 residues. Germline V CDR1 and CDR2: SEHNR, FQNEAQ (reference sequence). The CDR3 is CAGGGASGYYEQYF. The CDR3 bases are TGCGCTGGCGGGGGGGCCTCGGGCTACTACGAGCAGTACTTC.

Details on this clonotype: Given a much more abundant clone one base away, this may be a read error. The CDR3 bases are TGTGCCAGCGGCTTAGACAGGAACACTGAAGCTTTCTTT. Translation gives CASGLDRNTEAFF. The gene calls are TRBV7-2 and TRBJ1-1; a weak D match, TRBD1 (5 bases). This CDR3 spans 13 amino acids. Germline V gene sequence: CDR1 SGHTA, CDR2 FQGNSA.

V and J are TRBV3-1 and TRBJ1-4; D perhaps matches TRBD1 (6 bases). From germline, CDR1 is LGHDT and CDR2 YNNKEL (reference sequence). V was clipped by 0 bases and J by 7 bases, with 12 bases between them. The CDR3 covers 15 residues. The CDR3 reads CASSQERGATEKLFF. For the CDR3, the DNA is TGTGCCAGCAGCCAAGAGAGGGGGGCGACTGAAAAACTGTTTTTT.

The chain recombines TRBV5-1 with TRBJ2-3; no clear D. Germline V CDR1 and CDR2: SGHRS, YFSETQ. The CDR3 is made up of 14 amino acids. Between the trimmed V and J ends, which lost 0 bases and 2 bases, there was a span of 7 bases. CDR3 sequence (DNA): TGCGCCAGCAGCTTGGGTTATCCCACAGATACGCAGTATTTT. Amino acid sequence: CASSLGYPTDTQYF.

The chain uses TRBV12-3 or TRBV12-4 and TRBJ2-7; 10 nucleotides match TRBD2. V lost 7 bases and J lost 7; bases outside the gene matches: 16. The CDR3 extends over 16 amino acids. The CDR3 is CASTSRSGGVVGEQYF. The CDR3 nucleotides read TGTGCCAGCACCTCTAGAAGCGGGGGGGTTGTCGGGGAGCAGTACTTC.

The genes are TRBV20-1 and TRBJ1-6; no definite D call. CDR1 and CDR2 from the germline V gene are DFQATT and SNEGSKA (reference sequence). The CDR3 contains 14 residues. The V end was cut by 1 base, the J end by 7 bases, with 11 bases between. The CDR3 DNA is TGCAGTGCTAGAGTAGGGAGGACCAATTCACCCCTCCACTTT. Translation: CSARVGRTNSPLHF.

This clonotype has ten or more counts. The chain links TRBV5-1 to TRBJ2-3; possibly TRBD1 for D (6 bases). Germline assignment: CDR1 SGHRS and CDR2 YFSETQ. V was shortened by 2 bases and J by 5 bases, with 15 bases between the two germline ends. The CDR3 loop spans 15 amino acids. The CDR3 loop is CASSFSGQTLDTQYF. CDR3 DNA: TGCGCCAGCAGCTTCTCAGGACAGACCTTAGATACGCAGTATTTT. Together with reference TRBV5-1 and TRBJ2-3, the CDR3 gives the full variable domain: KAGVTQTPRYLIKTRGQQVTLSCSPISGHRSVSWYQQTPGQGLQFLFEYFSETQRNKGNFPGRFSGRQFSNSRSEMNVSTLELGDSALYLCASSFSGQTLDTQYFGPGTRLTVL.

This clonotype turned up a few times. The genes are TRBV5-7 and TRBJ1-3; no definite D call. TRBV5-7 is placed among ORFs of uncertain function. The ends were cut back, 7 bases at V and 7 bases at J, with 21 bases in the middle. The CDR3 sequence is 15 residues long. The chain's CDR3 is CASVRLPSQVNTIYF. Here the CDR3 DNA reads TGTGCCAGCGTTCGCCTCCCGTCTCAGGTGAACACCATATATTTT.

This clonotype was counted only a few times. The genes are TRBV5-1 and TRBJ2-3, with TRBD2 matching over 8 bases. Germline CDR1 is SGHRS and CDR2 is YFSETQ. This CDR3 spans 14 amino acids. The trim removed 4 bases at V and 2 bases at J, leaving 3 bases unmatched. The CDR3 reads CASSPAGATDTQYF. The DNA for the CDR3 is TGCGCCAGCAGCCCAGCGGGGGCCACAGATACGCAGTATTTT.

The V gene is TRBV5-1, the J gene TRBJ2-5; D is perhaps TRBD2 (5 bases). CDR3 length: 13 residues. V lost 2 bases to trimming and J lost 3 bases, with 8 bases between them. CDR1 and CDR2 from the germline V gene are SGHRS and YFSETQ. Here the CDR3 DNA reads TGCGCCAGCAGCTTCAGTAGCGAAGAGACCCAGTACTTC. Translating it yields CASSFSSEETQYF.

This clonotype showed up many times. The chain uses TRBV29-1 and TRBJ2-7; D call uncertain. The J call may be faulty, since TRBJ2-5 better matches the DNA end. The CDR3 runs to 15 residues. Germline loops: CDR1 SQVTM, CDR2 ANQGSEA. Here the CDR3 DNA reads TGCAGCGTTCGAAGTTCTAGGGCTATCTCCGAGACCCAGTACTTC. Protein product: CSVRSSRAISETQYF.

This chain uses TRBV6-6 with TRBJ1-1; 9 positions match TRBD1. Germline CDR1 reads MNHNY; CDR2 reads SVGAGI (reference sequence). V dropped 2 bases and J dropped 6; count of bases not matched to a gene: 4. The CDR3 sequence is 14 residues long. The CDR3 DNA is TGTGCCAGCAGTTACACACAGGGGGCGGCTGAAGCTTTCTTT. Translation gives CASSYTQGAAEAFF.

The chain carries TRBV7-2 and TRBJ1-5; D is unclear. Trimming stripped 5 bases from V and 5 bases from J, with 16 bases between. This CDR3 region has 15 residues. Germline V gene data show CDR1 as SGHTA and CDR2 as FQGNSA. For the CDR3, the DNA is TGTGCCAGCAGCCTTTACCTGGGAATGGATCAGCCCCAGCATTTT. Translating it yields CASSLYLGMDQPQHF.

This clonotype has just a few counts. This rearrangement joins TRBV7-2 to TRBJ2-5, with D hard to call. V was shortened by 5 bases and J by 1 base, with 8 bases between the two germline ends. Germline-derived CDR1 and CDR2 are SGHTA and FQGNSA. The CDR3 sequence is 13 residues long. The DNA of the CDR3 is TGTGCCAGCAGCACCTACATCCAAGAGACCCAGTACTTC. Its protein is CASSTYIQETQYF.

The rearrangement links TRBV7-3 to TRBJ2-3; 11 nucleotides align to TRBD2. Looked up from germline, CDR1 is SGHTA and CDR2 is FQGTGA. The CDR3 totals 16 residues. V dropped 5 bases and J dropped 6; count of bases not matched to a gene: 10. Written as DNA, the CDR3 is TGTGCCAGCAGCCCAATAGCGGGGGGGTCCGTGGATACGCAGTATTTT. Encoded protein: CASSPIAGGSVDTQYF. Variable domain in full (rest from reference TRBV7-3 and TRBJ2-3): GAGVSQTPSNKVTEKGKYVELRCDPISGHTALYWYRQSLGQGPEFLIYFQGTGAADDSGLPNDRFFAVRPEGSVSTLKIQRTERGDSAVYLCASSPIAGGSVDTQYFGPGTRLTVL.

The CDR3 protein is CASSLRRGSEKLFF. CDR3 nucleotide sequence: TGTGCCAGCAGCTTACGTAGAGGTAGTGAAAAACTGTTTTTT. The V and J genes are TRBV7-2 and TRBJ1-4; D remains unclear. Trimming removed 2 bases from V and 7 bases from J, with 11 bases in between. The germline gives CDR1 SGHTA, CDR2 FQGNSA. The CDR3 totals 14 residues.

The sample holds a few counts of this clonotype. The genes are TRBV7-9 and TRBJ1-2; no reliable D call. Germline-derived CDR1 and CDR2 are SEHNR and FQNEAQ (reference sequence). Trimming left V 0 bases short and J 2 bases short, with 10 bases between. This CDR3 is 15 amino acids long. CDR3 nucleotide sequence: TGTGCCAGCAGCTTAGCGATACTGGGGAACTATGGCTACACCTTC. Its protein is CASSLAILGNYGYTF.

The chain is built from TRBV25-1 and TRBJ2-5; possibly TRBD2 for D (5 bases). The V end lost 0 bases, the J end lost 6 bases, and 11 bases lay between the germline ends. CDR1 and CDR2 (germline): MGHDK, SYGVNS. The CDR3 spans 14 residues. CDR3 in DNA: TGTGCCAGCAGTGAATATTCGGGGAAACAGACCCAGTACTTC. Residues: CASSEYSGKQTQYF. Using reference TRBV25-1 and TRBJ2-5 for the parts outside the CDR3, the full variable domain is EADIYQTPRYLVIGTGKKITLECSQTMGHDKMYWYQQDPGMELHLIHYSYGVNSTEKGDLSSESTVSRIRTEHFPLTLESARPSHTSQYLCASSEYSGKQTQYFGPGTRLLVL.